This TCR beta chain is drawn from a study of shared clonotypes between healthy human individuals. TCRdb keeps only in-frame clones here, not all; method: immunoSEQ multiplex PCR. Among 550,000 to 750,000 clones listed, 95% to 96% were seen once. CD8 cells classed as naive were CD45RO-negative and positively selected for CCR7, excluding terminally differentiated effector memory CD45RA+ cells. This CDR3 spans 11 amino acids. CDR1 is MDHEN, CDR2 SYDVKM, per germline. Trimming removed 5 bases at V and 3 bases at J, with 3 bases between. The sequence came from a woman in her 30s in good health. Sequencing used naive CD8+ T cells sorted from blood. The rearrangement uses TRBV28 and TRBJ2-3; no reliable D call. The CDR3 region is CASSETDTQYF. The DNA for the CDR3 is TGTGCCAGCAGTGAGACAGATACGCAGTATTTT.